Listed below are T cell receptor beta chains from one sample, sequenced in a study of T cells in Graves' hyperthyroidism and ophthalmopathy. TCRdb redid the calling of the multiplex PCR reads with MiXCR, one entry per CDR3 protein. Of some 500,000 distinct CDR3 sequences listed, approximately 25% are singletons. Sequences were obtained from blood. The receptors come from a woman in her 30s with Graves' ophthalmopathy. Both conserved end residues are part of each CDR3. A D gene is named only where the DNA matches it firmly. Clone size is stated in some rows and not others, as once, few, many or a class when expanded.

clone_size: many
v_call: TRBV19
j_call: TRBJ2-7
d_call: NA
cdr3_nt: TGTGCCAGTAGTACCACAGTTGCCTACGAGCAGTACTTC
cdr3_aa: CASSTTVAYEQYF

clone_size: NA
v_call: TRBV12-3/TRBV12-4
j_call: TRBJ2-5
d_call: TRBD2
cdr3_nt: TGTGCCAGCAGTCAGGGGACTAGCGCTACTCAAGAGACCCAGTACTTC
cdr3_aa: CASSQGTSATQETQYF

clone_size: NA
v_call: TRBV7-9
j_call: TRBJ1-2
d_call: NA
cdr3_nt: TGCGCCAGCAGCCAAGACGCGGGGCATGGCTTCACCTTC
cdr3_aa: CASSQDAGHGFTF

clone_size: many
v_call: TRBV7-8
j_call: TRBJ1-1
d_call: TRBD1
cdr3_nt: TGTGCCAGCAGCATTAGATTGACAGGGTCGCCTGAAGCTTTCTTT
cdr3_aa: CASSIRLTGSPEAFF

clone_size: NA
v_call: TRBV7-6
j_call: TRBJ2-3
d_call: NA
cdr3_nt: TGTGCCAGCAGCTCGGACTGGGAATCCACAGATACGCAGTATTTT
cdr3_aa: CASSSDWESTDTQYF

clone_size: once
v_call: TRBV12-3/TRBV12-4
j_call: TRBJ1-1
d_call: NA
cdr3_nt: TGTGCCAGCAGTGGGTCTGGCACTGAAGCTTTCTTT
cdr3_aa: CASSGSGTEAFF

clone_size: many
v_call: TRBV6-5
j_call: TRBJ1-1
d_call: NA
cdr3_nt: TGTGCCAGCAGTTACTTTGGGGGGCTTGGTACTGAAGCTTTCTTT
cdr3_aa: CASSYFGGLGTEAFF

clone_size: NA
v_call: TRBV28
j_call: TRBJ1-2
d_call: TRBD1
cdr3_nt: TGTGCCAGCAGTCCCGAAATGGACAGGGTCGGCTATGGCTACACCTTC
cdr3_aa: CASSPEMDRVGYGYTF

clone_size: many
v_call: TRBV20-1
j_call: TRBJ2-5
d_call: NA
cdr3_nt: TGCAGTGCCGTCCACAGGGTCTTTGTGGAGACCCAGTACTTC
cdr3_aa: CSAVHRVFVETQYF

clone_size: many
v_call: TRBV19
j_call: TRBJ2-7
d_call: NA
cdr3_nt: TGTGCCAGTAGTATGCCCGGGGGAACCTACGAGCAGTACTTC
cdr3_aa: CASSMPGGTYEQYF

clone_size: many
v_call: TRBV29-1
j_call: TRBJ2-5
d_call: NA
cdr3_nt: TGCAGCGTTGAGCTGGCGGGGTACCAAGAGACCCAGTACTTC
cdr3_aa: CSVELAGYQETQYF

clone_size: NA
v_call: TRBV4-2
j_call: TRBJ2-2
d_call: TRBD2
cdr3_nt: TGTGCCAGCAGCCAACCCCTAGCGGGGGGGCCGGAGCTGTTTTTT
cdr3_aa: CASSQPLAGGPELFF

clone_size: many
v_call: TRBV7-9
j_call: TRBJ2-4
d_call: NA
cdr3_nt: TGTGCCAGCAGCTTTTTCGGGGGCAGCTCAAACATTCAGTACTTC
cdr3_aa: CASSFFGGSSNIQYF

clone_size: NA
v_call: TRBV19
j_call: TRBJ1-1
d_call: TRBD1
cdr3_nt: TGTGCCAGTAGTATCAGGGGGACGCTTATGAACACTGAAGCTTTCTTT
cdr3_aa: CASSIRGTLMNTEAFF

clone_size: many
v_call: TRBV7-9
j_call: TRBJ2-7
d_call: TRBD1
cdr3_nt: TGTGCCAGCAGCGCCGGGACAGTTACCCACGAGCAGTACTTC
cdr3_aa: CASSAGTVTHEQYF

clone_size: many
v_call: TRBV7-9
j_call: TRBJ2-5
d_call: NA
cdr3_nt: TGTGCCAGCAGCTTAACAGGGACCACAGAGACCCAGTACTTC
cdr3_aa: CASSLTGTTETQYF

clone_size: NA
v_call: TRBV18
j_call: TRBJ2-7
d_call: TRBD1
cdr3_nt: TGTGCCAGCTCACGAGCCGGGACAGGGGGTCTCGAGCAGTACTTC
cdr3_aa: CASSRAGTGGLEQYF

clone_size: NA
v_call: TRBV7-9
j_call: TRBJ2-7
d_call: NA
cdr3_nt: TGTGCCAGCAGCTTGCCCGACGCTTCCTACGAGCAGTACTTC
cdr3_aa: CASSLPDASYEQYF

clone_size: few
v_call: TRBV20-1
j_call: TRBJ2-2
d_call: TRBD2
cdr3_nt: TGCAGTGCCGCGACTAGCGGGGGGCTGAACACCGGGGAGCTGTTTTTT
cdr3_aa: CSAATSGGLNTGELFF

clone_size: few
v_call: TRBV12-3/TRBV12-4
j_call: TRBJ2-3
d_call: NA
cdr3_nt: TGTGCCAGCAGAATAGGCACAGATACGCAGTATTTT
cdr3_aa: CASRIGTDTQYF

clone_size: few
v_call: TRBV19
j_call: TRBJ1-1
d_call: NA
cdr3_nt: TGTGCCAGTAGGACCGGGGGGGCTGGTGAAGCTTTCTTT
cdr3_aa: CASRTGGAGEAFF

clone_size: few
v_call: TRBV10-3
j_call: TRBJ1-2
d_call: NA
cdr3_nt: TGTGCCATTTCCCCGGACAGTAACTATGGCTACACCTTC
cdr3_aa: CAISPDSNYGYTF

clone_size: NA
v_call: TRBV6-2/TRBV6-3
j_call: TRBJ2-2
d_call: NA
cdr3_nt: TGTGCCAGCATCCCAGGGTGGGAGAACACCGGGGAGCTGTTTTTT
cdr3_aa: CASIPGWENTGELFF

clone_size: many
v_call: TRBV10-3
j_call: TRBJ2-5
d_call: NA
cdr3_nt: TGTGCCATCAGTGAGGTCAGGGGCTACGAGACCCAGTACTTC
cdr3_aa: CAISEVRGYETQYF

clone_size: many
v_call: TRBV7-2
j_call: TRBJ1-2
d_call: NA
cdr3_nt: TGTGCCAGCAGCTTCTATCACCGGGACCTCCAATATGGCTACACCTTC
cdr3_aa: CASSFYHRDLQYGYTF

clone_size: few
v_call: TRBV12-3/TRBV12-4
j_call: TRBJ2-7
d_call: NA
cdr3_nt: TGTGCCAGCAGTTTACGGAGGGGCGAACGCTACGAGCAATACTTC
cdr3_aa: CASSLRRGERYEQYF

clone_size: NA
v_call: TRBV5-1
j_call: TRBJ1-1
d_call: NA
cdr3_nt: TGCGCCAGCAGCGGGCTGGGGGTAGTTACTGAAGCTTTCTTT
cdr3_aa: CASSGLGVVTEAFF

clone_size: NA
v_call: TRBV12-3/TRBV12-4
j_call: TRBJ1-2
d_call: TRBD1
cdr3_nt: TGTGCCAGCAGCGCCAAACAGGGGGCCAACTATGGCTACACCTTC
cdr3_aa: CASSAKQGANYGYTF

clone_size: NA
v_call: TRBV3-1
j_call: TRBJ1-5
d_call: NA
cdr3_nt: TGTGCCAGCAACCGAGACAGTTCCAATCAGCCCCAGCATTTT
cdr3_aa: CASNRDSSNQPQHF

clone_size: many
v_call: TRBV29-1
j_call: TRBJ1-1
d_call: NA
cdr3_nt: TGCAGCGTTAGGAGAAACACTGAAGCTTTCTTT
cdr3_aa: CSVRRNTEAFF

clone_size: NA
v_call: TRBV4-1
j_call: TRBJ2-6
d_call: NA
cdr3_nt: TGCGCCAGCAGCCAAGGGGGTAGGGTGGACGGGGCCAACGTCCTGACTTTC
cdr3_aa: CASSQGGRVDGANVLTF

clone_size: NA
v_call: TRBV6-1
j_call: TRBJ2-7
d_call: NA
cdr3_nt: TGTGCCAGCACCCCGGCCCATTCCTACGAGCAGTACTTC
cdr3_aa: CASTPAHSYEQYF